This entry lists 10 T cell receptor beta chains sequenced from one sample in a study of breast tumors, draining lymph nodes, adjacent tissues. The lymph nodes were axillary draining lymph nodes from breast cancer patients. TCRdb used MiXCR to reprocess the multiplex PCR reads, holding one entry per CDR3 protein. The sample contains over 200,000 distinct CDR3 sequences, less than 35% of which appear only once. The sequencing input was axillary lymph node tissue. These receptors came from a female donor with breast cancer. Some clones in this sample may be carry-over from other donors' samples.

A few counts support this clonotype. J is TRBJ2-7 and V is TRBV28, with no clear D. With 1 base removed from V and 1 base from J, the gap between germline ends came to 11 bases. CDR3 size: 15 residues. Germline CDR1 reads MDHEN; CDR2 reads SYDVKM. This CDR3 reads CASSLSGSQSYEQYF. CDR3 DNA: TGTGCCAGCAGTTTATCTGGCAGCCAGTCCTACGAGCAGTACTTC.

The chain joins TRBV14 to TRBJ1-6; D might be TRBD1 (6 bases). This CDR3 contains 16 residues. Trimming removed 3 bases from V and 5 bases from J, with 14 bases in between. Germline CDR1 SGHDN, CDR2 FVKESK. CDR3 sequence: CASSHRAGTNNSPLHF. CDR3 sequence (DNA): TGTGCCAGCAGCCACCGGGCTGGGACAAATAATTCACCCCTCCACTTT.

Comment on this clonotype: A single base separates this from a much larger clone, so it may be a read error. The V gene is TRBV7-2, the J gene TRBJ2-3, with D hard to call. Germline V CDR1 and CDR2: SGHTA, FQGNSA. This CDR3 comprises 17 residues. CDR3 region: CASSRYLRPDSTDPQYF. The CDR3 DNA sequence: TGTGCCAGCAGCCGATACCTCCGGCCGGATAGCACAGATCCGCAGTATTTT.

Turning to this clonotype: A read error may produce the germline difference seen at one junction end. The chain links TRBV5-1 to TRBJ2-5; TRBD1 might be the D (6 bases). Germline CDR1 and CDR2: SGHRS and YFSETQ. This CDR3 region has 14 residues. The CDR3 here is CAGSLTGSGETQYF. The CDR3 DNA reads TGCGCCGGCAGCTTGACAGGATCAGGAGAGACCCAGTACTTC.

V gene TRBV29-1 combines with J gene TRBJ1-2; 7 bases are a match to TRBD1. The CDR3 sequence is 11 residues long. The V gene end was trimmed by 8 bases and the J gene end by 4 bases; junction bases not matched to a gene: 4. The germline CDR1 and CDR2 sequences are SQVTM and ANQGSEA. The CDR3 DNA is TGCAGCTACGACAGGGCCTATGGCTACACCTTC. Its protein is CSYDRAYGYTF.

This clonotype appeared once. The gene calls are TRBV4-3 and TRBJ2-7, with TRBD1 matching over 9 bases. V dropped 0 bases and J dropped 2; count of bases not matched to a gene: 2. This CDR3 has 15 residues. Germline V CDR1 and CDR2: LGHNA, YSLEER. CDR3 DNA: TGCGCCAGCAGCCAAGAAAGGGACAGGGCCTACGAGCAGTACTTC. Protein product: CASSQERDRAYEQYF.

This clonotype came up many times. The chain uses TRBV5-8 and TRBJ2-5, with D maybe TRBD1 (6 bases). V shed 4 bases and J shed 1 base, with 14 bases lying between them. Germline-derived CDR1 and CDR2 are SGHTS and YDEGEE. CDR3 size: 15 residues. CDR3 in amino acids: CASSQNRARQETQYF. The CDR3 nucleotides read TGTGCCAGCAGCCAAAACAGGGCGCGCCAAGAGACCCAGTACTTC.

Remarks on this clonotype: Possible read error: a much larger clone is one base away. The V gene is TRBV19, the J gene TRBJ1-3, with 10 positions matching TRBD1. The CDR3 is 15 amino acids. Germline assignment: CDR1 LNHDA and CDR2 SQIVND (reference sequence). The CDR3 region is CASSRQGASGSTIYF. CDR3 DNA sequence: TGTGCCAGTAGTAGACAGGGGGCATCTGGAAGCACCATATATTTT.

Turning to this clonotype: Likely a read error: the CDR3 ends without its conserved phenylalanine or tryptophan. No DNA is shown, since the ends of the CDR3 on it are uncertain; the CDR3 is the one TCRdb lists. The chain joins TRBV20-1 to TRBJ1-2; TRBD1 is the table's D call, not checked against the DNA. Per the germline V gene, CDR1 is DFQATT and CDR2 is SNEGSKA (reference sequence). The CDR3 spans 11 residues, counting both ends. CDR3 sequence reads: CSASDAGVSSY.

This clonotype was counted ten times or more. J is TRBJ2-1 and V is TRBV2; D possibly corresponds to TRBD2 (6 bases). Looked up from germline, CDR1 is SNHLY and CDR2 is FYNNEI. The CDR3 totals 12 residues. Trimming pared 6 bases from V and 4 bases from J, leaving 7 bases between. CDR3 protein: CASRRDYNEQFF. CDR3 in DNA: TGTGCCAGCAGGCGGGATTACAATGAGCAGTTCTTC.